These T cell receptor beta chains were read from a single sample in a study of type 1 and type 2 diabetes patients. TCRdb reanalysed the multiplex PCR reads using MiXCR and keeps one entry per CDR3 protein. This table has fewer than 300,000 distinct CDR3 sequences, around 47% appearing once. The sequencing input was peripheral blood mononuclear cells (PBMCs). The receptors stem from a man between 18 and 35 years old with type 2 diabetes. Each CDR3 is given with its conserved first and last residue. The D gene is left open where the match is weak. Clone size is stated in some rows and not others, as once, few, many or a class when expanded.

size,length,J,D,V,CDR3,DNA
NA,16,TRBJ2-7,TRBD2,TRBV4-3,CASSQDSSGITYEQYF,TGCGCCAGCAGCCAAGATAGCAGCGGGATCACCTACGAGCAGTACTTC
NA,14,TRBJ1-2,TRBD1,TRBV2,CASSGDSANYGYTF,TGTGCCAGCAGTGGGGACAGCGCTAACTATGGCTACACCTTC
few,14,TRBJ1-4,NA,TRBV6-6,CASMTIDRNEKLFF,TGTGCCAGCATGACGATAGACAGGAATGAAAAACTGTTTTTT
NA,17,TRBJ2-6,NA,TRBV9,CASSVGGADSGANVLTF,TGTGCCAGCAGCGTAGGAGGGGCGGACTCTGGGGCCAACGTCCTGACTTTC
NA,13,TRBJ2-5,NA,TRBV29-1,CSALDTTQETQYF,TGCAGTGCCCTGGACACAACCCAAGAGACCCAGTACTTC
NA,14,TRBJ2-5,TRBD2,TRBV4-1,CASSQSSAGVTQYF,TGCGCCAGCAGCCAATCAAGTGCGGGAGTGACCCAGTACTTC
NA,13,TRBJ2-7,TRBD1,TRBV6-1,CASTGTGLVEQYF,TGTGCCAGCACAGGGACAGGGCTAGTCGAGCAGTACTTC
NA,17,TRBJ2-7,TRBD1,TRBV7-2,CASSFPTDRSDPYEQYF,TGTGCCAGCAGCTTCCCGACGGACAGGTCTGATCCCTACGAGCAGTACTTC
NA,15,TRBJ2-7,TRBD1,TRBV15,CATSRDGQGMDEQYF,TGTGCCACCAGCAGAGACGGACAGGGTATGGACGAGCAGTACTTC
many,15,TRBJ2-7,NA,TRBV10-3,CAISESIGDGTEQYF,TGTGCCATCAGTGAGTCGATTGGTGATGGGACCGAGCAGTACTTC
NA,14,TRBJ1-2,TRBD1,TRBV20-1,CSARVAGGRSGYTF,TGCAGTGCTAGAGTCGCAGGGGGAAGGTCTGGCTACACCTTC
many,15,TRBJ2-6,NA,TRBV30,CAWSALTDGANVLTF,TGTGCCTGGAGTGCCCTGACAGACGGGGCCAACGTCCTGACTTTC
NA,11,TRBJ2-7,NA,TRBV10-2,CASSEQNEQYF,TGCGCCAGCAGCGAGCAGAACGAGCAGTACTTC
few,13,TRBJ1-1,NA,TRBV19,CASSIDYDREAFF,TGTGCCAGTAGTATAGATTATGACAGAGAAGCTTTCTTT
few,13,TRBJ1-6,NA,TRBV7-6,CASSLLQNSPLHF,TGTGCCAGCAGCTTATTGCAGAATTCACCCCTCCACTTT
NA,12,TRBJ1-1,NA,TRBV28,CASSLMGQGAFF,TGTGCCAGCAGTTTGATGGGGCAGGGGGCTTTCTTT
NA,15,TRBJ2-1,NA,TRBV12-5,CASGAQVSSYNEQFF,TGTGCTAGTGGTGCACAGGTGAGCTCCTACAATGAGCAGTTCTTC
NA,16,TRBJ2-7,NA,TRBV4-2,CASSQALTGVFYEQYF,TGTGCCAGCAGCCAAGCCCTGACGGGGGTTTTCTACGAGCAGTACTTC
NA,14,TRBJ1-6,NA,TRBV27,CASSFDRLNSPLHF,TGTGCCAGCAGTTTCGACAGACTTAATTCACCCCTCCACTTT
many,14,TRBJ2-7,TRBD1,TRBV7-8,CASSLVDRDYEQYF,TGTGCCAGCAGCTTAGTTGACAGGGATTACGAGCAGTACTTC
many,11,TRBJ1-2,NA,TRBV30,CAWLAKEGYTF,TGTGCCTGGCTAGCAAAGGAGGGCTACACCTTC
NA,18,TRBJ1-6,NA,TRBV6-5,CASSYSSNPGGGGSPLHF,TGTGCCAGCAGTTACTCGAGTAACCCCGGGGGAGGGGGTTCACCCCTCCACTTT
NA,14,TRBJ2-3,NA,TRBV7-3,CASMTQGITDTQYF,TGTGCCAGTATGACCCAGGGTATCACAGATACGCAGTATTTT
few,13,TRBJ2-3,NA,TRBV25-1,CASSVTGTDTQYF,TGTGCCAGCAGTGTGACCGGCACAGATACGCAGTATTTT
once,16,TRBJ1-3,TRBD1,TRBV11-2,CASSADRGGSGNTIYF,TGTGCCAGCAGTGCGGACAGGGGGGGATCTGGAAACACCATATATTTT
few,12,TRBJ1-4,TRBD1,TRBV9,CASSATGGKLFF,TGTGCCAGCAGCGCGACAGGGGGGAAACTGTTTTTT
NA,13,TRBJ1-6,NA,TRBV6-6,CASRPQGRSPLHF,TGTGCCAGCAGACCCCAGGGAAGATCACCCCTCCACTTT
NA,15,TRBJ1-6,NA,TRBV27,CASSYWTGTESPLHF,TGTGCCAGCAGTTATTGGACCGGGACGGAGTCACCCCTCCACTTT
NA,14,TRBJ2-7,NA,TRBV7-2,CASSLGPVLYEQYF,TGTGCCAGCAGCTTAGGGCCAGTCCTCTACGAGCAGTACTTC
NA,13,TRBJ1-2,TRBD1,TRBV25-1,CAAEDRGRYGYTF,TGTGCCGCCGAAGACAGGGGGAGATATGGCTACACCTTC
few,15,TRBJ2-7,NA,TRBV10-3,CAIMEREGVAYEQYF,TGTGCCATCATGGAACGTGAGGGGGTCGCCTACGAGCAGTACTTC
NA,14,TRBJ2-7,NA,TRBV7-6,CASSLSSGTREQYF,TGTGCCAGCAGCTTATCGTCCGGGACGCGCGAGCAGTACTTC
many,14,TRBJ1-1,NA,TRBV19,CASSIAVVPKATFF,TGTGCCAGTAGTATAGCCGTGGTACCCAAGGCGACTTTCTTT
few,16,TRBJ2-7,TRBD1,TRBV6-6,CASSSDRGRFLYEQYF,TGTGCCAGCAGTTCCGACAGGGGGCGTTTTCTCTACGAGCAGTACTTC
NA,14,TRBJ1-6,NA,TRBV27,CASSPRGDNSPLHF,TGTGCCAGCAGTCCCCGAGGGGATAATTCACCCCTCCACTTT
NA,16,TRBJ1-2,NA,TRBV4-1,CASSQAENQGGYGYTF,TGCGCCAGCAGCCAGGCTGAGAATCAGGGTGGCTATGGCTACACCTTC
NA,14,TRBJ2-2,NA,TRBV13,CASSPDGNTGELFF,TGCGCCAGCAGCCCTGACGGGAACACCGGGGAGCTGTTTTTT
few,12,TRBJ2-3,NA,TRBV2,CARGATTDTQYF,TGTGCCAGAGGGGCAACGACAGATACGCAGTATTTT
many,15,TRBJ2-7,TRBD2,TRBV2,CASALHGRAESGQYF,TGTGCCAGCGCGTTACACGGGAGGGCCGAGTCGGGGCAGTACTTC
NA,15,TRBJ2-1,TRBD2,TRBV20-1,CSARSLTSGYNEQFF,TGCAGTGCTAGATCCCTGACTAGCGGATACAATGAGCAGTTCTTC
few,12,TRBJ2-5,NA,TRBV7-6,CASSPKEETQYF,TGTGCCAGCAGCCCGAAGGAAGAGACCCAGTACTTC